One and the same sample provided the 16 T cell receptor beta chains below, sequenced in a study of blood T cell repertoires in COVID-19. Data came from immunoSEQ multiplex PCR; TCRdb stores just in-frame clones and leaves some out. Altogether about 200,000 clones are present, approximately 82% being singletons, with the ten largest covering around 6.9%. Sample: peripheral blood. These receptors were taken from a human donor with acute or convalescent COVID-19. The donor label of this sample is uncertain.

The chain combines TRBV11-2 with TRBJ1-3, with unresolved D. V lost 1 base, J lost 0 bases, and 10 bases lay in between. Germline V lookup: CDR1 SGHAT, CDR2 FQNNGV. This CDR3 is 16 amino acids long. The CDR3 region is CASSLATLSSGNTIYF. CDR3 DNA sequence: TGTGCCAGCAGCTTAGCCACTTTGAGCTCTGGAAACACCATATATTTT.

The rearrangement uses TRBV6-6 and TRBJ2-7; TRBD2 matches 8 bases. Germline-derived CDR1 and CDR2 are MNHNY and SVGAGI (reference sequence). The trim removed 4 bases at V and 1 base at J, leaving 6 bases unmatched. This CDR3 has 15 residues. CDR3 DNA: TGTGCCAGCAGTTCCCCGACTAGCGTATCCTACGAGCAGTACTTC. This sequence encodes CASSSPTSVSYEQYF.

The chain carries TRBV7-9 and TRBJ1-6, with D perhaps TRBD1 (6 bases). This CDR3 is 13 amino acids long. Germline-derived CDR1 and CDR2 are SEHNR and FQNEAQ (reference sequence). The germline V and J ends were trimmed by 3 bases and 9 bases, with 9 bases remaining between them. The CDR3 region is CASSLGRGSPLHF. CDR3 coding DNA: TGTGCCAGCAGCTTGGGCAGGGGTTCACCCCTCCACTTT.

Only a few counts were recorded for this clone. J is TRBJ1-4 and V is TRBV3-1 (or the pseudogene TRBV3-2), with D uncertain. CDR3 length equals 17 residues. Germline V gene data show CDR1 as LGHDT and CDR2 as YNNKEL (reference sequence). The germline V and J ends were trimmed by 1 base and 3 bases, with 15 bases remaining between them. The CDR3 bases are TGTGCCAGCAGCCAAGTTCTGTCGGTGGCGGCTAATGAAAAACTGTTTTTT. Residues: CASSQVLSVAANEKLFF.

The rearrangement uses TRBV19 and TRBJ1-5; D is ambiguous. With 5 bases removed from V and 0 bases from J, the gap between germline ends came to 8 bases. CDR3 length equals 14 residues. Germline V gene lookup returns CDR1 LNHDA and CDR2 SQIVND (reference sequence). CDR3 nucleotides: TGTGCCAGTAGTGACACGTATAGCAATCAGCCCCAGCATTTT. Residues: CASSDTYSNQPQHF.

The chain employs TRBV4-1 and TRBJ1-1; D not certain. V was trimmed by 0 bases and J by 0 bases, leaving 8 bases between them. The CDR3 spans 15 residues. Germline V CDR1 and CDR2: MGHRA, YSYEKL. The CDR3 nucleotides are TGCGCCAGCAGCCAAGATCGGGTAGTGAACACTGAAGCTTTCTTT. Translating gives CASSQDRVVNTEAFF.

The rearrangement joins TRBV5-6 to TRBJ2-2; the match to TRBD1 covers 8 bases. Trimming at V came to 0 bases and at J to 3 bases, leaving 1 base not matched to a gene. Germline V lookup: CDR1 SGHDT, CDR2 YYEEEE. The CDR3 length is 15 residues. The chain's CDR3 is CASSLVTGDTGELFF. In DNA, the CDR3 is TGTGCCAGCAGCTTGGTGACAGGGGACACCGGGGAGCTGTTTTTT.

The chain combines TRBV4-1 with TRBJ2-7, with 9 bases identical to TRBD1. Germline loops: CDR1 MGHRA, CDR2 YSYEKL. V shed 1 base, J shed 7 bases, and the junction held 11 bases outside the gene matches. This CDR3 is 16 amino acids long. The CDR3 spells CASSQGLQGAIREQYF. CDR3 sequence (DNA): TGCGCCAGCAGCCAAGGGCTACAGGGGGCGATTCGGGAGCAGTACTTC.

The sample holds a few counts of this clone. The chain is built from TRBV4-3 and TRBJ1-3; D uncertain. The V gene's germline CDR1 is LGHNA and CDR2 YSLEER. The V and J ends lost 0 bases and 0 bases respectively, with 12 bases between them. This CDR3 is built from 17 residues. This CDR3 reads CASSQENADFSGNTIYF. The CDR3 nucleotides read TGCGCCAGCAGCCAAGAAAACGCAGACTTCTCTGGAAACACCATATATTTT.

This chain uses TRBV27 with TRBJ2-1, with 10 bases matching TRBD2. The CDR3 totals 15 residues. The V gene end was trimmed by 0 bases and the J gene end by 9 bases; junction bases not matched to a gene: 5. In germline, CDR1 is MNHEY, CDR2 SMNVEV (reference sequence). CDR3 DNA sequence: TGTGCCAGCAGTTTATCTCTAGCGGGAGAAAGTGAGCAGTTCTTC. It codes for CASSLSLAGESEQFF.

This chain joins TRBV7-3 and TRBJ1-2; no clear D. The V end lost 5 bases, the J end lost 7 bases, and 11 bases lay between the germline ends. The germline V gene has CDR1 SGHTA and CDR2 FQGTGA. The length of the CDR3 is 12 residues. The CDR3 loop reads CASSPEGSGYTF. Here the CDR3 DNA reads TGTGCCAGCAGCCCAGAAGGGAGTGGCTACACCTTC.

In this sample, this clone turned up a few times. The chain links TRBV6-5 to TRBJ2-7; perhaps TRBD1 as D (6 bases). The CDR3 consists of 13 residues. Trimming left V 8 bases short and J 1 base short, with 12 bases between. Germline loops: CDR1 MNHEY, CDR2 SVGAGI. The CDR3 nucleotides are TGTGCCAGCCAAGGGGGACCATCCTACGAGCAGTACTTC. Its translation is CASQGGPSYEQYF.

This chain connects TRBV27 to TRBJ1-4; TRBD1 might be the D (5 bases). Looked up from germline, CDR1 is MNHEY and CDR2 is SMNVEV (reference sequence). The V end was cut by 5 bases, the J end by 7 bases, with 17 bases between. CDR3 length: 15 amino acids. CDR3 sequence: CASSRRQGRGEKLFF. The CDR3 DNA follows: TGTGCCAGCAGTCGCCGTCAGGGAAGAGGTGAAAAACTGTTTTTT.

This clone was seen only a few times. The chain joins TRBV3-1 (or the pseudogene TRBV3-2) to TRBJ1-2; a weak D match, TRBD1 (6 bases). Trimming shortened V by 3 bases and J by 5 bases, and 16 bases separated the two germline ends. Germline V lookup: CDR1 LGHDT, CDR2 YNNKEL (reference sequence). CDR3 length: 15 amino acids. The CDR3 DNA sequence: TGTGCCAGCAGCCAGTCTTGGTTGGGGACATATGGCTACACCTTC. Residues: CASSQSWLGTYGYTF.

The chain employs TRBV5-1 and TRBJ1-5; the D is unclear. Germline CDR1 and CDR2: SGHRS and YFSETQ. This CDR3 contains 17 residues. Between the trimmed V and J ends, which lost 1 base and 0 bases, there was a span of 14 bases. This chain's CDR3 is CASSLRGIGDSNQPQHF. For the CDR3, the DNA is TGCGCCAGCAGCTTGCGGGGTATCGGAGATAGCAATCAGCCCCAGCATTTT.

This clone showed up just a few times. The CDR3 protein is CASSLTDRRNTEAFF. The CDR3 DNA reads as TGTGCCAGCAGTCTAACGGACAGGCGGAACACTGAAGCTTTCTTT. V is TRBV28 and J is TRBJ1-1; TRBD1 aligns across 7 bases. In germline, CDR1 is MDHEN, CDR2 SYDVKM. Trimming at V came to 5 bases and at J to 1 base, leaving 7 bases not matched to a gene. CDR3 length equals 15 residues.